One TCR beta chain is described in this entry. Germline V lookup: CDR1 SGHTA, CDR2 FQGTGA. With V trimmed by 0 bases and J by 8 bases, 9 bases remained unmatched. The CDR3 runs to 15 residues. This specimen comes from a study of Ad26.COV2.S vaccination and SARS-CoV-2 variants. Treatment: roughly 19 received Ad26.COV2.S at low or high dose, single or two shots; about five received placebo; per-sample allocation not given. Samples came from day 63 after the first vaccine or placebo injection. Here immunoSEQ multiplex PCR was the method, and the copy in TCRdb shows in-frame clones only, minus some. This sample carries hundreds of thousands of clones, more than 80% of them seen once, and the ten largest clones take around 1.5%.

Sample: peripheral blood, taken in a trial of Ad26.COV2.S vaccine versus placebo. The V gene is TRBV7-3, the J gene TRBJ1-1; 7 bases align to TRBD1. This clonotype originated in a person aged 18 to 59 who received the Ad26.COV2.S COVID-19 vaccine or a placebo. CDR3 region: CASSLTSDRRYEAFF. Here the CDR3 DNA reads TGTGCCAGCAGCTTAACCTCGGACAGGAGATACGAAGCTTTCTTT.